These 21 T cell receptor beta chains came from one sample sequenced in a study of identical twins. TCRdb independently ran MiXCR on the 5' RACE reads; one entry per CDR3 protein. In the table there are around 490,000 distinct CDR3 sequences, 20% to 25% of which are singletons. The sample was also linked to a second study, of yellow fever vaccine responses in identical twins.

Sequenced sample: CD4+ T cells sorted from blood. The source is a woman between 18 and 30 years old in good health.

The rearrangement joins TRBV5-1 to TRBJ2-1, with TRBD2 identical over 10 bases. Per germline, CDR1 SGHRS and CDR2 YFSETQ. This CDR3 spans 15 amino acids. The V gene end was trimmed by 3 bases and the J gene end by 8 bases; junction bases not matched to a gene: 8. In nucleotides, the CDR3 is TGCGCCAGCAGCTCAAGCGGGGGGGCGATTTATGAGCAGTTCTTC. Protein: CASSSSGGAIYEQFF.

The chain links TRBV6-5 to TRBJ1-1; D gene unclear. This CDR3 contains 13 residues. Germline V gene sequence: CDR1 MNHEY, CDR2 SVGAGI. V was pared by 0 bases and J by 6 bases, with 8 bases between. The CDR3 DNA reads as TGTGCCAGCAGTTACTCGATGTGGTCTGAAGCTTTCTTT. Translated: CASSYSMWSEAFF.

The chain couples TRBV12-3 or TRBV12-4 to TRBJ1-1; D not resolved. Deletions cut 1 base from V and 1 base from J, with 13 bases between. The length of the CDR3 is 16 residues. The CDR3 bases are TGTGCCAGCAGTTTAGGTCTCGGGGATTCGAACACTGAAGCTTTCTTT. This gives the protein CASSLGLGDSNTEAFF.

This clonotype showed up just a few times. The chain is built from TRBV12-3 or TRBV12-4 and TRBJ1-4, with 8 nucleotides matching TRBD1. The CDR3 runs 14 residues. V gave up 7 bases and J gave up 4 bases; unmatched junction bases: 5. Here the CDR3 DNA reads TGTGCCAGCAAGGGGACAGGACATAATGAAAAACTGTTTTTT. This sequence encodes CASKGTGHNEKLFF.

This clonotype has ten or more counts. The chain joins TRBV12-3 or TRBV12-4 to TRBJ1-5; unclear D gene. Trimming shortened V by 3 bases and J by 4 bases, and 7 bases separated the two germline ends. CDR3 size: 13 residues. CDR3 sequence: CASSFRGNQPQHF. For the CDR3, the DNA is TGTGCCAGCAGTTTCAGAGGGAATCAGCCCCAGCATTTT.

The rearrangement links TRBV14 to TRBJ2-7; possibly TRBD1 for D (5 bases). Germline lookup yields CDR1 SGHDN and CDR2 FVKESK. V gave up 1 base and J gave up 0 bases, with 10 bases separating them. The CDR3 covers 15 residues. The CDR3 DNA sequence: TGTGCCAGCAGCCAAGGTAGGGGAAGCTCCTACGAGCAGTACGTC. It translates to CASSQGRGSSYEQYV.

The V and J genes are TRBV5-5 and TRBJ2-1; 7 bases agree with TRBD1. J gave up 2 bases and V 0 bases, and 2 bases lay outside the gene matches. Germline CDR1 is SGHKS and CDR2 is YYEKEE (reference sequence). This CDR3 has 15 amino acids. CDR3 nucleotide sequence: TGTGCCAGCAGCTTGGAACAGGGGACCTACAATGAGCAGTTCTTC. It yields the protein CASSLEQGTYNEQFF.

This clonotype occurred a few times. The chain recombines TRBV2 with TRBJ2-3; 11 positions match TRBD2. Germline V gene data show CDR1 as SNHLY and CDR2 as FYNNEI. This CDR3 comprises 15 residues. Losses at the gene ends were 10 bases for V and 0 bases for J; bases not matched to a gene: 6. The CDR3 spells CAKGLAGSSTDTQYF. DNA of the CDR3: TGTGCCAAAGGACTAGCGGGTTCTAGCACAGATACGCAGTATTTT. Together with reference TRBV2 and TRBJ2-3, the CDR3 gives the full variable domain: EPEVTQTPSHQVTQMGQEVILRCVPISNHLYFYWYRQILGQKVEFLVSFYNNEISEKSEIFDDQFSVERPDGSNFTLKIRSTKLEDSAMYFCAKGLAGSSTDTQYFGPGTRLTVL.

The V call is TRBV5-1, the J call TRBJ2-1; D is unresolved. Germline values: CDR1 SGHRS, CDR2 YFSETQ. The V and J ends lost 6 bases and 2 bases respectively, with 12 bases between them. This CDR3 has 14 amino acids. In DNA form, the CDR3 reads TGCGCCAGCACTCGCGCGACGACCTACAATGAGCAGTTCTTC. As protein: CASTRATTYNEQFF.

V and J are TRBV5-5 and TRBJ2-3; D remains ambiguous. Germline-derived CDR1 and CDR2 are SGHKS and YYEKEE (reference sequence). V shed 4 bases and J shed 4 bases, with 16 bases lying between them. The CDR3 contains 15 residues. The CDR3 reads CASSTLGLVADTQYF. The CDR3 DNA reads TGTGCCAGCAGCACCCTGGGGTTAGTCGCAGATACGCAGTATTTT. The full variable domain, completed using reference TRBV5-5 and TRBJ2-3, is DAGVTQSPTHLIKTRGQQVTLRCSPISGHKSVSWYQQVLGQGPQFIFQYYEKEERGRGNFPDRFSARQFPNYSSELNVNALLLGDSALYLCASSTLGLVADTQYFGPGTRLTVL.

This clonotype was observed a few times. The gene calls are TRBV29-1 and TRBJ1-2, with no clear D. The CDR3 sequence is 12 residues long. The germline CDR1 and CDR2 sequences are SQVTM and ANQGSEA. Trimming left V 6 bases short and J 3 bases short, with 11 bases between. The CDR3 nucleotides read TGCAGCGTGGGAGGACCAGACTATGGCTACACCTTC. Its protein is CSVGGPDYGYTF.

The J gene is TRBJ2-2, the V gene TRBV19; 7 nucleotides line up with TRBD1. After removal of 7 bases from V and 4 bases from J, the junction contained 12 bases not matched to a gene. The germline gives CDR1 LNHDA, CDR2 SQIVND (reference sequence). The CDR3 is made up of 16 amino acids. CDR3 amino acids: CASTPTGKVTTGELFF. CDR3 in DNA: TGTGCCAGTACCCCGACAGGGAAAGTTACCACCGGGGAGCTGTTTTTT.

This chain uses TRBV6-2 or TRBV6-3 with TRBJ1-1, with TRBD1 identical over 9 bases. Trimming removed 6 bases from V and 5 bases from J; junction bases left unmatched: 4. Germline lookup yields CDR1 MNHEY and CDR2 SVGEGT. The length of the CDR3 is 13 residues. The CDR3: CASRRQGETEAFF. The CDR3 coding sequence is TGTGCCAGCAGAAGACAGGGGGAAACTGAAGCTTTCTTT.

This clonotype showed up just a few times. The chain has TRBV18 and TRBJ2-5, with D maybe TRBD2 (5 bases). CDR1 is KGHSH, CDR2 LQKENI, per germline. With 3 bases removed from V and 5 bases from J, the gap between germline ends came to 7 bases. The CDR3 covers 12 residues. Here the CDR3 reads CASSPTTETQYF. In nucleotides, the CDR3 is TGTGCCAGCTCACCGACTACGGAGACCCAGTACTTC.

This chain connects TRBV6-1 to TRBJ2-7, with D unclear. V lost 6 bases and J lost 0, with 15 bases in between. The CDR3 is 15 amino acids. Germline CDR1 and CDR2: MNHNS and SASEGT. CDR3 residues: CASSPLLLSSYEQYF. The CDR3 DNA sequence: TGTGCCAGCAGCCCCCTACTCCTGAGCTCCTACGAGCAGTACTTC.

Only a few counts were recorded for this clonotype. The chain uses TRBV7-9 and TRBJ2-5; D is unclear. This CDR3 has 11 residues. The germline V and J ends were trimmed by 4 bases and 6 bases, with 6 bases remaining between them. Per germline, CDR1 SEHNR and CDR2 FQNEAQ (reference sequence). The CDR3 nucleotides read TGTGCCAGCAGCTCCCCCCAGACCCAGTACTTC. Translation gives CASSSPQTQYF. The full variable domain, completed using reference TRBV7-9 and TRBJ2-5, is DTGVSQNPRHKITKRGQNVTFRCDPISEHNRLYWYRQTLGQGPEFLTYFQNEAQLEKSRLLSDRFSAERPKGSFSTLEIQRTEQGDSAMYLCASSSPQTQYFGPGTRLLVL.

This chain joins TRBV20-1 and TRBJ2-5; 14 bases align to TRBD2. This CDR3 spans 17 amino acids. After removal of 0 bases from V and 4 bases from J, the junction contained 7 bases not matched to a gene. Germline assignment: CDR1 DFQATT and CDR2 SNEGSKA (reference sequence). CDR3 bases: TGCAGTGCTAGAGATGCCGGGACTAGCGGGGGCCCAGAGACCCAGTACTTC. This sequence encodes CSARDAGTSGGPETQYF.

This clonotype was detected a few times. V gene TRBV5-1 combines with J gene TRBJ2-1, with 11 bases lining up with TRBD2. The germline V gene encodes CDR1 SGHRS and CDR2 YFSETQ. The length of the CDR3 is 17 residues. V trimming: 2 bases; J trimming: 0 bases; junction bases outside the gene matches: 4. CDR3 sequence (DNA): TGCGCCAGCAGCTTTTCCGGGACTAGCGGCTCCTACAATGAGCAGTTCTTC. Translating it yields CASSFSGTSGSYNEQFF.

The V gene is TRBV24-1, the J gene TRBJ2-2; perhaps D is TRBD1 or TRBD2 (6 bases each). The CDR3 loop spans 18 amino acids. Germline-derived CDR1 and CDR2 are KGHDR and SFDVKD. V was cut by 3 bases and J by 2 bases, with 18 bases left in between. DNA of the CDR3: TGTGCCACCAGTGATACCCGGGGGACAATCGCCAACACCGGGGAGCTGTTTTTT. It codes for CATSDTRGTIANTGELFF.

A few counts support this clonotype. The CDR3 sequence: CASSFGADTQYF. CDR3 bases: TGTGCCAGCAGCTTCGGAGCAGATACGCAGTATTTT. The chain employs TRBV7-9 and TRBJ2-3; D unresolved. The V and J ends lost 3 bases and 4 bases respectively, with 5 bases between them. The CDR3 totals 12 residues. Germline CDR1 SEHNR, CDR2 FQNEAQ (reference sequence).

Only a few counts were recorded for this clonotype. J is TRBJ2-5 and V is TRBV24-1, with 7 bases fitting TRBD1. The CDR3 consists of 17 residues. Per the germline V gene, CDR1 is KGHDR and CDR2 is SFDVKD. V trimming: 4 bases; J trimming: 0 bases; junction bases outside the gene matches: 10. CDR3 DNA: TGTGCCACCAGTGAGGGGACAGCGTTAACTTACCAAGAGACCCAGTACTTC. It translates to CATSEGTALTYQETQYF.